Reported below is one T cell receptor (beta chain). TCRdb reanalysed the PCR reads using MiXCR and keeps one entry per CDR3 protein. Among under 600,000 distinct CDR3 sequences listed, 20% to 25% were seen once. This record comes from a study of molecular identifiers for immune sequencing clone quantification. Trimming cost V 4 bases and J 5 bases, with 15 bases left between them. CDR3 size: 15 residues. In germline, CDR1 is MGHDK, CDR2 SYGVNS. Sorted cells numbering about 19,000 to 1,000,000, with 10%, 30% or 50% RNA, yielded the naive CD8 libraries. This clonotype originated in a human donor in good health. Some libraries in this study had Jurkat cell RNA spiked in. The gene calls are TRBV25-1 and TRBJ2-1; D tentatively reads TRBD1 or TRBD2 (5 bases each). The sample was naive CD8+ T cells from blood, with Jurkat cell RNA spiked in. Subset of the sample: FACS-sorted CD8+CD4-CCR7+CD45RA+ naive T cells. The CDR3 nucleotides read TGTGCCAGCAGTGGAACGGGACCTTCAGACAATGAGCAGTTCTTC. Protein: CASSGTGPSDNEQFF.